What follows is one TCR beta chain and its context. Which antigen it targets is not known. Base qualities are not recorded, but no much larger clone differs from it by a single base. Library construction relied on the immunoSEQ multiplex PCR assay. DNA from the cultured and isolated CD4+ T cells underwent TCR beta CDR3 sequencing. Per the source publication's procedure: Non-productive TCR sequences were removed, reads were trimmed to the CDR3 region, and CDR3s of at least 7 amino acids were retained. The MANAFEST web app was used to pick out antigen-specific clonotypes by comparing their expansion in peptide wells with that in reference cultures. To be called positive, a clone needed expansion at FDR<0.05 compared with the reference and with all other wells, an odds ratio greater than 5, and a frequency greater than 0.1% in two replicate wells. Clonotypes significantly expanded in SARS-CoV-2 spike wells and in at least one common cold coronavirus spike condition were defined as cross-reactive. Levenshtein distance calculated with the stringdist R package was used to assess CDR3 similarity, and unrooted trees were constructed with ape in R 3.6.1. This immuneACCESS table, as held by TCRdb, lists in-frame sequences with V and J called but not all clones. Of the missing ones, under half trace to an unresolved V gene in checked studies; the others have no known cause. The V and J calls and the clone size are those of that table, but D and trimming were determined from the DNA. The sample includes about 15,000 clones, with roughly 70% observed a single time. The top ten constitute around 23% of the sample.

This sample is part of a study of vaccination effects on CD4 cells after COVID-19 (dated by TCRdb to between 2021 and 2024). In terms of the full investigation: After vaccination, three convalescent patients were sampled both early (day +14) and late (day +241, +227, +161 respectively). Across the study, the median time from the second dose to post-vaccine sampling was 72 days (range 14 to 241). The study compared SARS-CoV-2 spike-specific CD4+ TCR repertoires before and after mRNA vaccination in COVID-19 convalescent patients and infection-naive vaccine recipients. Altogether, around 9 COVID-19 convalescent patients and 4 SARS-CoV-2-naive healthy vaccine recipients made up the full study. Cultures from other donors in the study were sequenced with the Oncomine TCR Beta short-read assay on an Illumina iSeq 100. Findings and caveats that apply to the study as a whole: Marked clonal contraction was observed in both infection-induced and vaccine-induced clones at late post-vaccination timepoints, consistent with waning T cell responses. In convalescent patients, the post-vaccine spike-reactive repertoire consisted mainly of new vaccine-induced clones, largely distinct from infection-induced clones. The study was limited by a small number of convalescent patients, and early post-infection timepoints were lacking.

The ViraFEST assay stimulated PBMC with viral peptide pools and then used TCR sequencing to identify antigen-specific CD4+ T cell clonotypes by expansion. After less than eleven days of culture, CD4+ T cells were isolated with the EasySep CD4+ T cell isolation kit. PCR-confirmed SARS-CoV-2 infection had occurred in convalescent patients between March and December 2020, before the Alpha, Beta and Delta variants emerged in the United States. Participants received two doses of either the BNT162b2 or the mRNA-1273 mRNA SARS-CoV-2 vaccine. Each well held two million PBMC cultured in IMDM containing about 5.5% human AB serum, approximately 10 IU/ml IL-2 and gentamicin, along with about 9.5 ug/ml peptides. On days 3 and 7, half of the culture medium was replaced with fresh IL-2-containing medium. Unless noted otherwise, every peptide stimulation condition was grown in triplicate wells. PBMC were separated from whole blood using Ficoll-Paque Plus gradient centrifugation and were then either cryopreserved at -140C or used fresh. The spike proteins of SARS-CoV-2 and of the common cold coronaviruses HCoV-NL63, HCoV-OC43 and HCoV-229E were spanned by overlapping peptide pools. The QIAamp micro DNA kit was used to extract genomic DNA from the cultured CD4+ T cells.

This receptor was obtained from a human donor who had a prior SARS-CoV-2 infection. This sample comprised CD4+ T cells from PBMCs cultured with HCoV-NL63 spike peptides, obtained after COVID-19 vaccination. Explained via the paper, the cell subset or site label denotes: HCoV-NL63 spike overlapping peptide pool stimulation.

Read as DNA, the sequence is TGTGCCAGCAGGAGAGGACCGAACTACGAGCAGTACTTC. This sequence encodes CASRRGPNYEQYF. The V gene is TRBV6-5 and the J gene is TRBJ2-7, with no confident D gene call. From the cysteine through the phenylalanine, the CDR3 covers 13 amino acids. Kept here is only the CDR3 DNA, which spans 39 bases and is read in frame from base 1. V is pared back by 6 bases and J by 3 bases, with 12 bases lying between the germline termini. The germline V gene encodes CDR1 MNHEY and CDR2 SVGAGI.